The 12 T cell receptor beta chains presented below share a single source sample, sequenced in a study of blood T cell repertoires in COVID-19 (dated by TCRdb to the early 2020s). To prepare the library, the immunoSEQ multiplex PCR assay was applied. TCRdb provides this immuneACCESS table in a form limited to in-frame rearrangements. Some clones are lacking; in checked studies, under half of them reflect an unresolved V gene, and why the rest are absent is not known. Present in this sample are about 220,000 clones, about nine tenths of which were seen just once. The ten largest clones add up to roughly 2.3% of the sample. Source material: peripheral blood. These receptors were collected from a man under 40 who had recovered from COVID-19.

The rearrangement uses TRBV4-2 and TRBJ1-3, with a weak D call TRBD1 (5 bases). CDR1 LGHNA and CDR2 YNFKEQ come from the germline V gene. Trimming cost V 0 bases and J 0 bases, with 9 bases left between them. The CDR3 is 16 residues long. The CDR3 loop is CASSQEQVLSGNTIYF. CDR3 sequence (DNA): TGTGCCAGCAGCCAAGAACAGGTCCTCTCTGGAAACACCATATATTTT.

This chain connects TRBV10-3 to TRBJ1-4, with 7 bases identical to TRBD1. Trimming at V came to 10 bases and at J to 12 bases, leaving 20 bases not matched to a gene. Germline V gives CDR1 ENHRY, CDR2 SYGVKD. The CDR3 length is 15 residues. CDR3 sequence (DNA): TGTGCCAGCCAGATTGGGACAGACGAACTTGGGGAACTGTTTTTT. It encodes CASQIGTDELGELFF.

J is TRBJ2-7 and V is TRBV10-2, with 8 bases matching TRBD1. Losses at the gene ends were 6 bases for V and 5 bases for J; bases not matched to a gene: 12. Germline V gene lookup returns CDR1 WSHSY and CDR2 SAAADI. The CDR3 totals 15 residues. The CDR3 DNA reads as TGCGCCAGCAGACTCGACAGGGGAAAAATAGACGAGCAGTACTTC. It encodes CASRLDRGKIDEQYF.

The chain recombines TRBV18 with TRBJ1-1; 9 nucleotides match TRBD1. In germline, CDR1 is KGHSH, CDR2 LQKENI. This CDR3 comprises 16 residues. Unmatched junction bases numbered 7, after V lost 0 bases and J lost 5 bases. Here the CDR3 reads CASSPPTGGSATEAFF. The DNA of the CDR3 is TGTGCCAGCTCACCACCGACAGGGGGGTCGGCTACTGAAGCTTTCTTT.

This chain links TRBV6-1 with TRBJ1-3; no definite D call. The CDR3 is made up of 16 amino acids. V lost 3 bases, J lost 0 bases, and 12 bases lay in between. Germline CDR1 reads MNHNS; CDR2 reads SASEGT. CDR3 protein: CASSDSGTISGNTIYF. Written as DNA, the CDR3 is TGTGCCAGCAGTGATTCAGGCACAATCTCTGGAAACACCATATATTTT.

A few counts support this clone. V is TRBV27 and J is TRBJ1-6; 7 bases fit TRBD1. The germline V gene encodes CDR1 MNHEY and CDR2 SMNVEV (reference sequence). This CDR3 is built from 15 residues. With V trimmed by 7 bases and J by 6 bases, 9 bases remained unmatched. The CDR3 sequence: CASNPRQGGNSPLHF. Written as DNA, the CDR3 is TGTGCCAGCAATCCCCGGCAGGGGGGTAATTCACCCCTCCACTTT.

The chain joins TRBV7-2 to TRBJ2-1, with a tentative D call TRBD2 (7 bases). CDR3 length equals 15 residues. V lost 2 bases, J lost 12 bases, and 20 bases lay in between. Germline assignment: CDR1 SGHTA and CDR2 FQGNSA. The CDR3 DNA follows: TGTGCCAGCAGCTTAACCGCGGGGGCTCGACACGGGCAGTTCTTC. This translates into CASSLTAGARHGQFF.

The genes are TRBV6-2 or TRBV6-3 and TRBJ1-2; possibly TRBD1 for D (6 bases). Trimming cost V 4 bases and J 5 bases, with 14 bases left between them. The CDR3 is made up of 14 amino acids. Germline loops: CDR1 MNHEY, CDR2 SVGEGT. The DNA of the CDR3 is TGTGCCAGCAGTTTCCCCTTACAGGGTTATGGCTACACCTTC. Its translation: CASSFPLQGYGYTF.

The J gene is TRBJ1-6, the V gene TRBV25-1; D remains unclear. This CDR3 spans 15 amino acids. V was clipped by 3 bases and J by 7 bases, with 13 bases between them. Germline V gene sequence: CDR1 MGHDK, CDR2 SYGVNS. CDR3: CASSDPRTGNSPLHF. The CDR3 DNA is TGTGCCAGCAGTGACCCCCGGACGGGGAATTCACCCCTCCACTTT.

The chain has TRBV10-2 and TRBJ1-1; no firm D call. V lost 5 bases and J 0 bases, leaving 4 bases between the germline ends. The CDR3 extends over 12 amino acids. The germline V gene has CDR1 WSHSY and CDR2 SAAADI. The CDR3 DNA sequence: TGCGCCAGCAGTACAATGAACACTGAAGCTTTCTTT. Protein: CASSTMNTEAFF.

The chain combines TRBV11-2 with TRBJ2-3; D is ambiguous. The CDR3 sequence is 14 residues long. Germline CDR1 SGHAT, CDR2 FQNNGV. Trimming removed 1 base from V and 2 bases from J, with 7 bases in between. The CDR3 sequence: CASSLATYTDTQYF. Here the CDR3 DNA reads TGTGCCAGCAGCTTAGCTACCTACACAGATACGCAGTATTTT.

The chain links TRBV5-6 to TRBJ2-6, with D unresolved. The CDR3 consists of 19 residues. V was pared by 1 base and J by 1 base, with 18 bases between. The germline CDR1 and CDR2 sequences are SGHDT and YYEEEE. CDR3 amino acids: CASSLPPTHVRSGANVLTF. CDR3 sequence (DNA): TGTGCCAGCAGCTTGCCCCCTACCCACGTCAGGTCTGGGGCCAACGTCCTGACTTTC.